This T cell receptor beta chain stems from a study of radiotherapy plus CTLA-4 blockade in lung cancer. The length of the CDR3 is 12 residues. Trimming cost V 6 bases and J 6 bases; bases outside gene matches: 7. The germline gives CDR1 SQVTM, CDR2 ANQGSEA. The data were produced by immunoSEQ multiplex PCR, yet TCRdb's version contains in-frame clones alone and is incomplete. The sample contains about 24,000 clones, over 55% of which appear only once. The material was peripheral blood, obtained from a patient treated with radiotherapy plus ipilimumab. The chain has TRBV29-1 and TRBJ1-1; TRBD1 aligns across 7 bases. The sequence derives from a human donor with non-small cell lung cancer whose response to radiotherapy plus ipilimumab could not be evaluated. The CDR3 coding sequence is TGCAGCGTACAGGGGTCAGTAGCTGAAGCTTTCTTT. The encoded protein is CSVQGSVAEAFF.